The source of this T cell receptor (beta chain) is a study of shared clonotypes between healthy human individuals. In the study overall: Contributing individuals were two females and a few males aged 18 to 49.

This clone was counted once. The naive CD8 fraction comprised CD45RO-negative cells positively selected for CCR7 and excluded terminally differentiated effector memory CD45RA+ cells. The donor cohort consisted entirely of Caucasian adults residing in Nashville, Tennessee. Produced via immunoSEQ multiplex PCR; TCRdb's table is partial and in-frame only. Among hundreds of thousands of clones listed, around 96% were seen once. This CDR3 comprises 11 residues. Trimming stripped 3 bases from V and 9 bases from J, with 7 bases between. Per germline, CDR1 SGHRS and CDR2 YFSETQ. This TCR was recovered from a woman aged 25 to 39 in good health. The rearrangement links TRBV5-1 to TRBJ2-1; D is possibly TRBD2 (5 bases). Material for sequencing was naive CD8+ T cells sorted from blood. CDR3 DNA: TGCGCCAGCAGCTACGAGGGTGAGCAGTTCTTC. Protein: CASSYEGEQFF.